This TCR beta chain was identified during a study of cytomegalovirus exposure and HLA in healthy donors. In the case of this clone: Its specificity is unknown.

Study-wide results and caveats: An apparent linkage of common viral pathogens to several of the most significant clusters emerged in a later analysis. A cluster of highly shared sequence variants was likely a sequencing artifact. In an earlier analysis, in 540 or so donors, most V segments appeared productive either ~90% or ~30% of the time.

CDR1 and CDR2 from the germline V gene are MDHEN and SYDVKM. CDR3 length equals 15 residues. The ends were cut back, 2 bases at V and 7 bases at J, with 14 bases in the middle. The PCR used 60 Vbeta and 13 Jbeta primers. The protocol was immunoSEQ multiplex PCR, while the TCRdb copy is restricted to in-frame clones and leaves out a portion. The table records some 30,000 clones, around two fifths of them present only once. The genes are TRBV28 and TRBJ2-2, with a weak D call TRBD2 (5 bases). The clonotype comes from a woman between 45 and 65 years old in good health and CMV-seronegative. What was sequenced was PBMCs. The CDR3 bases are TGTGCCAGCAGTTTAAGGCTAGCTTATGGCGGGGAGCTGTTTTTT. Translation gives CASSLRLAYGGELFF. The variable domain in full, completed from reference TRBV28 and TRBJ2-2, reads DVKVTQSSRYLVKRTGEKVFLECVQDMDHENMFWYRQDPGLGLRLIYFSYDVKMKEKGDIPEGYSVSREKKERFSLILESASTNQTSMYLCASSLRLAYGGELFFGEGSRLTVL.